A single sample is the source of the 24 T cell receptor beta chains below, sequenced in a study of blood T cell repertoires in COVID-19. The repertoire was sequenced with immunoSEQ multiplex PCR; TCRdb's copy has only in-frame clones and lacks some. The data show 120,000 or so clones, roughly 85% seen once. The sample comprised peripheral blood. The receptors shown here come from a man at least 80 years old with active or convalescent COVID-19.

This sequence joins TRBV29-1 and TRBJ1-1; D is perhaps TRBD1 (6 bases). CDR3 size: 12 residues. Per germline, CDR1 SQVTM and CDR2 ANQGSEA. V lost 7 bases to trimming and J lost 0 bases, with 9 bases between them. CDR3 sequence: CSAGTLNTEAFF. Here the CDR3 DNA reads TGCAGCGCCGGGACATTGAACACTGAAGCTTTCTTT.

The CDR3 protein is CASSGTRGGNQPQHF. The CDR3 nucleotides are TGTGCCAGCAGTGGAACAAGAGGTGGCAATCAGCCCCAGCATTTT. The J gene is TRBJ1-5, the V gene TRBV6-2 or TRBV6-3; D uncertain. Germline loops: CDR1 MNHEY, CDR2 SVGEGT. The V gene lost 5 bases and the J gene lost 2 bases, with 13 bases spanning the gap. This CDR3 is built from 15 residues.

The sample holds a few counts of this clone. This chain connects TRBV6-5 to TRBJ2-7; D is unclear. CDR3 size: 14 residues. CDR1 and CDR2 from the germline V gene are MNHEY and SVGAGI. The V end was cut by 2 bases, the J end by 2 bases, with 10 bases between. CDR3 in DNA: TGTGCCAGCAGTTACGAGTTATCCCCCTACGAGCAGTACTTC. This translates into CASSYELSPYEQYF.

V and J are TRBV6-5 and TRBJ1-4; D remains ambiguous. The CDR3 covers 13 residues. Germline CDR1 is MNHEY and CDR2 is SVGAGI. Between the trimmed V and J ends, which lost 8 bases and 6 bases, there was a span of 13 bases. DNA of the CDR3: TGTGCCAGCCGTACGGGGTGGGATGAAAAACTGTTTTTT. It is translated as CASRTGWDEKLFF.

This clone was detected only once. The chain links TRBV4-1 to TRBJ2-5; perhaps TRBD2 as D (7 bases). The germline CDR1 and CDR2 sequences are MGHRA and YSYEKL. CDR3 size: 17 residues. V gave up 1 base and J gave up 1 base, with 16 bases separating them. The CDR3 here is CASSQGGGAGPQETQYF. In nucleotides, the CDR3 is TGCGCCAGCAGCCAAGGAGGGGGAGCGGGACCCCAAGAGACCCAGTACTTC.

The rearrangement links TRBV27 to TRBJ2-7; 7 bases are a match to TRBD2. V was pared by 5 bases and J by 0 bases, with 7 bases of the junction left unmatched. Germline CDR1 MNHEY, CDR2 SMNVEV (reference sequence). The CDR3 is 15 residues long. CDR3 nucleotide sequence: TGTGCCAGCAGTCTCCAAGCGGGGAGCTCCTACGAGCAGTACTTC. Its translation is CASSLQAGSSYEQYF.

The chain joins TRBV6-5 to TRBJ1-1, with 8 bases identical to TRBD1. The CDR3 is made up of 13 amino acids. J was trimmed by 5 bases and V by 5 bases; bases with no gene match: 4. Germline CDR1 and CDR2: MNHEY and SVGAGI. The CDR3 region is CASSTGGRTEAFF. DNA for the CDR3: TGTGCCAGCAGTACAGGGGGTCGAACTGAAGCTTTCTTT.

J is TRBJ1-2 and V is TRBV12-3 or TRBV12-4; possible D gene TRBD1, 6 bases. Trimming took off 6 bases at V and 2 bases at J, with 10 bases between the two ends. CDR3 length: 13 amino acids. CDR3 sequence reads: CASSMDRNYGYTF. CDR3 coding DNA: TGTGCCAGCAGCATGGACAGAAACTATGGCTACACCTTC.

Worth noting for this clone: Other DNA variants within this sample encode the same CDR3. The genes are TRBV11-3 and TRBJ1-1; TRBD1 agrees at 8 bases. The CDR3 is 12 amino acids. CDR1 is SGHNT, CDR2 YENEEA, per germline. V lost 3 bases to trimming and J lost 7 bases; unmatched junction nucleotides: 1. CDR3 nucleotide sequence: TGTGCCAGCAGCTTGGGGACAGGTGAAGCTTTCTTT. Its translation is CASSLGTGEAFF.

The genes are TRBV7-9 and TRBJ1-1, with D possibly TRBD1 on 5 matching bases. The CDR3 sequence is 13 residues long. Germline CDR1 SEHNR, CDR2 FQNEAQ (reference sequence). V shed 5 bases and J shed 7 bases, with 14 bases lying between them. CDR3 amino acids: CASSLQGYGEAFF. CDR3 DNA: TGTGCCAGCAGCCTTCAGGGCTACGGTGAAGCTTTCTTT.

The rearrangement joins TRBV4-2 to TRBJ2-7, with TRBD1 identical over 8 bases. Germline loops: CDR1 LGHNA, CDR2 YNFKEQ. V shed 1 base, J shed 0 bases, and the junction held 11 bases outside the gene matches. The CDR3 is 18 amino acids. CDR3 coding DNA: TGTGCCAGCAGCCAAGTGGCAGGGGGCGGCCTGGACTCCTACGAGCAGTACTTC. The encoded protein is CASSQVAGGGLDSYEQYF.

The rearrangement joins TRBV5-6 to TRBJ1-6; the match to TRBD1 covers 8 bases. The length of the CDR3 is 17 residues. The V and J ends lost 1 base and 9 bases, in that order; junction bases with no gene match: 12. Germline V CDR1 and CDR2: SGHDT, YYEEEE. The CDR3 nucleotides are TGTGCCAGCAGCTTGAGGCGACAGGGGTATGGGAGTTCACCCCTCCACTTT. Its protein is CASSLRRQGYGSSPLHF.

The V call is TRBV11-2, the J call TRBJ1-1; no definite D call. V was trimmed by 0 bases and J by 0 bases, leaving 11 bases between them. The CDR3 extends over 16 amino acids. CDR1 is SGHAT and CDR2 is FQNNGV in the germline V gene. The CDR3 DNA follows: TGTGCCAGCAGCTTAGAGTTCGGGAGGATGAACACTGAAGCTTTCTTT. Translation: CASSLEFGRMNTEAFF.

CDR3 bases: TGTGCCAGCCAGGGTTCGGAGACCCAGTACTTC. It codes for CASQGSETQYF. This sequence joins TRBV18 and TRBJ2-5, with a possible D match to TRBD1 (5 bases). With 8 bases removed from V and 5 bases from J, the gap between germline ends came to 9 bases. CDR1 and CDR2 (germline): KGHSH, LQKENI. This CDR3 comprises 11 residues.

The V and J genes are TRBV9 and TRBJ2-3, with D possibly TRBD1 on 6 matching bases. The CDR3 runs 14 residues. V lost 4 bases and J lost 6, with 15 bases in between. Germline CDR1 is SGDLS and CDR2 is YYNGEE. The chain's CDR3 is CASSLSQGKDTQYF. CDR3 coding DNA: TGTGCCAGCAGCCTTAGTCAGGGGAAGGATACGCAGTATTTT.

The chain employs TRBV2 and TRBJ1-2; D gene unclear. This CDR3 has 11 residues. Looked up from germline, CDR1 is SNHLY and CDR2 is FYNNEI. V lost 10 bases to trimming and J lost 8 bases, with 14 bases between them. CDR3 sequence (DNA): TGTGCCACCGGGAATACGGGCGGCTACACCTTC. Translating gives CATGNTGGYTF.

Only a few counts were recorded for this clone. The V call is TRBV29-1, the J call TRBJ1-2; D may be TRBD1 (6 bases). V lost 4 bases and J 7 bases, leaving 10 bases between the germline ends. Germline V lookup: CDR1 SQVTM, CDR2 ANQGSEA. The CDR3 is made up of 11 amino acids. CDR3 nucleotide sequence: TGCAGCGTTGCGGACAGCTCTGGCTACACCTTC. Amino acids: CSVADSSGYTF.

The sample holds one count of this clone. This chain links TRBV6-1 with TRBJ1-2, with no clear D. V was trimmed by 2 bases and J by 2 bases, leaving 6 bases between them. Looked up from germline, CDR1 is MNHNS and CDR2 is SASEGT. This CDR3 region has 13 residues. CDR3 nucleotides: TGTGCCAGCAGTGAACCAGAAAACTATGGCTACACCTTC. Residues: CASSEPENYGYTF.

This clone has just one count. The CDR3, as DNA: TGTGCCAGCAGCGTAACCCCCGGACTAGAGGTTAGCTCTGAGCAGTTCTTC. It codes for CASSVTPGLEVSSEQFF. The V and J genes are TRBV9 and TRBJ2-1, with TRBD2 identical over 7 bases. This CDR3 comprises 17 residues. Trimming removed 1 base from V and 9 bases from J; junction bases left unmatched: 16. Germline-derived CDR1 and CDR2 are SGDLS and YYNGEE.

This chain uses TRBV7-3 with TRBJ2-1; TRBD2 matches 8 bases. The V segment lost 6 bases and the J segment 2 bases; nucleotides outside the gene matches: 9. This CDR3 has 16 residues. Germline-derived CDR1 and CDR2 are SGHTA and FQGTGA. The CDR3 loop is CASSSPGGGTYNEQFF. In DNA, the CDR3 is TGTGCCAGCAGTTCCCCGGGGGGGGGCACCTACAATGAGCAGTTCTTC.

This chain joins TRBV7-2 and TRBJ2-2; D gene unclear. Trimming took off 6 bases at V and 5 bases at J, with 16 bases between the two ends. Germline CDR1 and CDR2: SGHTA and FQGNSA. The CDR3 contains 15 residues. CDR3 sequence: CASSFDMAWTGELFF. CDR3 nucleotide sequence: TGTGCCAGCAGTTTCGACATGGCTTGGACCGGGGAGCTGTTTTTT.

The chain links TRBV29-1 to TRBJ2-1; TRBD2 matches at 9 bases. J gave up 1 base and V 4 bases, and 11 bases lay outside the gene matches. Germline V lookup: CDR1 SQVTM, CDR2 ANQGSEA. This CDR3 has 17 residues. DNA of the CDR3: TGCAGCGTTGCCGTCGGTTATAGCGGGAGATCCTACAATGAGCAGTTCTTC. This codes for CSVAVGYSGRSYNEQFF.

The chain employs TRBV11-2 and TRBJ1-6; D is possibly TRBD1 (5 bases). V shed 5 bases and J shed 4 bases, with 18 bases lying between them. CDR3 length: 17 amino acids. Germline CDR1 reads SGHAT; CDR2 reads FQNNGV. The CDR3 sequence is CASSPVGGGGYNSPLHF. In nucleotides, the CDR3 is TGTGCCAGCAGCCCAGTAGGTGGGGGAGGGTATAATTCACCCCTCCACTTT.

This clone was picked up one time. This chain uses TRBV4-2 with TRBJ1-5; possibly TRBD1 for D (5 bases). Deletions cut 4 bases from V and 3 bases from J, with 19 bases between. CDR1 and CDR2 (germline): LGHNA, YNFKEQ. The CDR3 covers 17 residues. The CDR3 here is CASSPWGKGGSNQPQHF. The CDR3 nucleotides are TGTGCCAGCAGCCCCTGGGGCAAGGGCGGCTCCAATCAGCCCCAGCATTTT.